This T cell receptor (beta chain) comes out of a study of blood T cell repertoires in COVID-19. Germline CDR1 reads KGHDR; CDR2 reads SFDVKD. Trimming at V came to 5 bases and at J to 0 bases, leaving 13 bases not matched to a gene. The CDR3 spans 19 residues. Sequencing was performed with immunoSEQ multiplex PCR; in TCRdb, only in-frame clones are kept and a portion is missing. The sample holds more than 300,000 clones, 87% seen once. The chain has TRBV24-1 and TRBJ2-1; 9 bases align to TRBD1. The source material was peripheral blood. The source of this sequence is a woman aged 45-65 years with COVID-19, enrolled during active disease. CDR3 coding DNA: TGTGCCACCAGTGCGGCCCAGGGGGGACAGGGTAGCTCCTACAATGAGCAGTTCTTC. Its protein product is CATSAAQGGQGSSYNEQFF.